The TCR beta chain described here comes from a study of metastatic and nonmetastatic thyroid tumors. Patients had received no treatment of any kind before thyroid surgery. TCRdb re-clonotyped the PCR reads through MiXCR. The sample includes about 9,300 clones, around 30% seen only once; the top ten take 21%. Findings and caveats of the study: Reportedly, malignant thyroid tumors had significantly higher TCR beta diversity than benign nodules, in blood and tumor.

The CDR3 spans 13 residues. V dropped 7 bases and J dropped 11 bases, with 18 bases sitting between them. Germline CDR1 MDHEN, CDR2 SYDVKM. This clone was picked up a small number of times. The antigen is undetermined. Material: tumor tissue. The clonotype was recovered from a female donor with papillary thyroid cancer or a benign thyroid nodule (not recorded which). Some clones in this sample may be carry-over from other donors' samples. The rearrangement joins TRBV28 to TRBJ1-5, with a weak D call TRBD1 (5 bases). CDR3 sequence: CASTPGTVLSQHF. The DNA for the CDR3 is TGTGCCAGCACCCCCGGGACCGTCCTGTCCCAGCATTTT.